This entry lists 11 T cell receptor beta chains sequenced from one sample in a study of blood T cell repertoires in COVID-19. Profiling relied on immunoSEQ multiplex PCR, and the TCRdb table lists in-frame clones only, not all of them. The profile shows more than 90,000 clones, 85% to 90% of them singletons. The sample was peripheral blood. Receptors originate from a man aged 65 to 85 who had recovered from COVID-19.

The V gene is TRBV4-2, the J gene TRBJ1-5; D is unresolved. The CDR3 length is 17 residues. The V gene lost 5 bases and the J gene lost 1 base, with 18 bases spanning the gap. The V gene's germline CDR1 is LGHNA and CDR2 YNFKEQ. The CDR3 sequence is CASSEGLLGGSNQPQHF. CDR3 DNA sequence: TGTGCCAGCAGCGAGGGTCTCCTTGGAGGGAGCAATCAGCCCCAGCATTTT.

The chain carries TRBV12-1 and TRBJ2-6; the table's D call TRBD2 went unverified against the DNA. TRBV12-1 is noted as a pseudogene. The CDR3 has 15 residues. CDR3 sequence: CSVGGETSGANVLTF. The CDR3 DNA sequence: TGCTCCGTGGGGGGTGAGACCTCTGGGGCCAACGTCCTGACTTTC.

V is TRBV5-4 and J is TRBJ1-6; a weak D match, TRBD1 (5 bases). The V gene's germline CDR1 is SGHNT and CDR2 YYREEE (reference sequence). The CDR3 extends over 15 amino acids. Trimming took 0 bases from V and 14 from J, leaving 18 bases between them. CDR3 residues: CASSLETAPGLALHF. CDR3 DNA: TGTGCCAGCAGCTTGGAGACAGCGCCTGGTTTGGCCCTCCACTTT.

This chain links TRBV7-3 with TRBJ2-1; 14 bases are a match to TRBD2. Germline CDR1 is SGHTA and CDR2 is FQGTGA. The CDR3 runs 15 residues. With V trimmed by 4 bases and J by 8 bases, 4 bases remained unmatched. The CDR3 reads CASSSGLAGVDEQFF. CDR3 in DNA: TGTGCCAGCAGCTCGGGACTAGCGGGGGTCGATGAGCAGTTCTTC.

The rearrangement links TRBV30 to TRBJ2-4, with 7 bases matching TRBD2. CDR1 is GTSNPN and CDR2 is SVGIG in the germline V gene (reference sequence). The CDR3 extends over 15 amino acids. After removal of 3 bases from V and 4 bases from J, the junction contained 9 bases not matched to a gene. Here the CDR3 reads CAWSVAGDLKNIQYF. CDR3 coding DNA: TGTGCCTGGAGCGTCGCGGGGGATTTAAAAAACATTCAGTACTTC.

The chain links TRBV5-6 to TRBJ2-7; unclear D gene. Germline loops: CDR1 SGHDT, CDR2 YYEEEE. Trimming took 2 bases from V and 7 from J, leaving 13 bases between them. This CDR3 has 13 residues. The CDR3, as DNA: TGTGCCAGCAGCTTAGGAGCCCTTACTGAGCAGTACTTC. Protein: CASSLGALTEQYF.

The rearrangement uses TRBV27 and TRBJ2-1; 11 positions agree with TRBD2. Germline V gene lookup returns CDR1 MNHEY and CDR2 SMNVEV (reference sequence). The CDR3 runs to 15 residues. V gave up 5 bases and J gave up 9 bases; unmatched junction bases: 9. CDR3 in amino acids: CASSLIAGGRGEQFF. CDR3 DNA: TGTGCCAGCAGTCTGATAGCGGGGGGGCGGGGTGAGCAGTTCTTC.

The chain has TRBV10-1 and TRBJ2-7; TRBD2 aligns across 7 bases. The trim removed 1 base at V and 9 bases at J, leaving 6 bases unmatched. The CDR3 is made up of 13 amino acids. Per the germline V gene, CDR1 is WNHNN and CDR2 is SYGVQD (reference sequence). The DNA for the CDR3 is TGCGCCAGCAGTGAGTTGCGGGGAGGGATGCAGTACTTC. This encodes CASSELRGGMQYF.

The chain carries TRBV11-3 and TRBJ2-2, with a tentative D call TRBD2 (6 bases). Trimming took 3 bases from V and 0 from J, leaving 11 bases between them. Per germline, CDR1 SGHNT and CDR2 YENEEA. The CDR3 has 16 residues. Here the CDR3 DNA reads TGTGCCAGCAGCTTTGGAGGGGCCCCGAACACCGGGGAGCTGTTTTTT. Protein product: CASSFGGAPNTGELFF.

This chain connects TRBV19 to TRBJ1-2; 10 bases line up with TRBD1. CDR3 length: 12 residues. CDR1 and CDR2 (germline): LNHDA, SQIVND (reference sequence). V trimming: 6 bases; J trimming: 8 bases; junction bases outside the gene matches: 3. The CDR3 DNA follows: TGTGCCAGTAGCGACAGGGGGCTCGGCTACACCTTC. Translated: CASSDRGLGYTF.

This chain connects TRBV19 to TRBJ1-2; D uncertain. V was trimmed by 3 bases and J by 4 bases, leaving 12 bases between them. The germline gives CDR1 LNHDA, CDR2 SQIVND (reference sequence). This CDR3 comprises 14 residues. CDR3 region: CASSILAAGYGYTF. CDR3 nucleotide sequence: TGTGCCAGTAGTATTTTGGCGGCCGGCTATGGCTACACCTTC.